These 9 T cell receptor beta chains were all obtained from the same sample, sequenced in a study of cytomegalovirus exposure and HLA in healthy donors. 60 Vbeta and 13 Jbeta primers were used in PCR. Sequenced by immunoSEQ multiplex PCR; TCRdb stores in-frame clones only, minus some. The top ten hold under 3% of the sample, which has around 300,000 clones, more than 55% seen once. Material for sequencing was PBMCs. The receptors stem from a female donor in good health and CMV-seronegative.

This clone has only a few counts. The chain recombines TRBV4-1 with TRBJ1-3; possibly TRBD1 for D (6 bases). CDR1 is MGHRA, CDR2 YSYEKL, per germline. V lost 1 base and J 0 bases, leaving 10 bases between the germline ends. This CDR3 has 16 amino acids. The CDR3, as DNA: TGCGCCAGCAGCCAAGTAACAGGGAGCTCTGGAAACACCATATATTTT. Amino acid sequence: CASSQVTGSSGNTIYF.

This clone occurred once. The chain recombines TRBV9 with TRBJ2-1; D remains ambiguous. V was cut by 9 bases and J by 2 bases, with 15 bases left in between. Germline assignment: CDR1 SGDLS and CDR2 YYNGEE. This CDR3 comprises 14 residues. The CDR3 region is CATQISFTYNEQFF. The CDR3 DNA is TGTGCCACCCAGATTTCCTTCACCTACAATGAGCAGTTCTTC.

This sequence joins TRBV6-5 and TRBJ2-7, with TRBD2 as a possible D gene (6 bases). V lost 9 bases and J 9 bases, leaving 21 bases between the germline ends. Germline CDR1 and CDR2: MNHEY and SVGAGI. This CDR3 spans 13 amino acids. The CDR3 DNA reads TGTGCCAGTGCGGGACTGTTCTCCCCGTGGCAGTACTTC. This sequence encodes CASAGLFSPWQYF.

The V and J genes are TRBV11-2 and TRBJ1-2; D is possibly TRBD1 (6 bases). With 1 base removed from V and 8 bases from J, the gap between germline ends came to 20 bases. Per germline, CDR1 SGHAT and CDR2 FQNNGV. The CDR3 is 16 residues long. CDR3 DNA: TGTGCCAGCAGCTTAGTGGGGTCGGGCCATCAGGGGGGCTACACCTTC. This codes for CASSLVGSGHQGGYTF.

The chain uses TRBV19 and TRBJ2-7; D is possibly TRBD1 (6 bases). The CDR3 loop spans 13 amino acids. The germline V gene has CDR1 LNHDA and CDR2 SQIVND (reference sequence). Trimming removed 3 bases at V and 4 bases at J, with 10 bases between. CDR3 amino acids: CASSIGRGYEQYF. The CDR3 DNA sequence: TGTGCCAGTAGTATCGGCAGGGGTTACGAGCAGTACTTC.

CDR3 region: CASSPSGTGNTEAFF. In DNA, the CDR3 is TGTGCCAGCAGTCCATCCGGGACAGGGAACACTGAAGCTTTCTTT. This sequence joins TRBV27 and TRBJ1-1, with 8 bases that match TRBD1. After removal of 5 bases from V and 1 base from J, the junction contained 6 bases not matched to a gene. This CDR3 is 15 amino acids long. Per the germline V gene, CDR1 is MNHEY and CDR2 is SMNVEV (reference sequence).

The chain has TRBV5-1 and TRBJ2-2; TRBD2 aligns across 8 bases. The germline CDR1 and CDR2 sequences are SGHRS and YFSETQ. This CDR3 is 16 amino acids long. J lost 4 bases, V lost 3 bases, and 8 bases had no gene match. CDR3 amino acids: CASSSPGGGSTGELFF. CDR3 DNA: TGCGCCAGCAGCTCCCCCGGGGGGGGGAGCACCGGGGAGCTGTTTTTT. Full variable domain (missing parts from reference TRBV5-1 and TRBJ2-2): KAGVTQTPRYLIKTRGQQVTLSCSPISGHRSVSWYQQTPGQGLQFLFEYFSETQRNKGNFPGRFSGRQFSNSRSEMNVSTLELGDSALYLCASSSPGGGSTGELFFGEGSRLTVL.

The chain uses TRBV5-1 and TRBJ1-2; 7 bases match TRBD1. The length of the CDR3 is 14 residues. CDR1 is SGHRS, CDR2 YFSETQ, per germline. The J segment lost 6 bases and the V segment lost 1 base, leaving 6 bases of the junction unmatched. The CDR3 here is CASSLRGLDHGYTF. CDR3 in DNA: TGCGCCAGCAGCTTGAGGGGGCTTGATCATGGCTACACCTTC.

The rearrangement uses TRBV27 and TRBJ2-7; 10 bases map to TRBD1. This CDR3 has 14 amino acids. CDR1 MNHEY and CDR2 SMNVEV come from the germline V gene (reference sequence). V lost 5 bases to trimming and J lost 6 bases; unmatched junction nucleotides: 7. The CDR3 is CASSPRQGASEQYF. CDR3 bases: TGTGCCAGCAGTCCGAGACAGGGGGCCAGCGAGCAGTACTTC.